This T cell receptor (beta chain) was sequenced during a study of cytomegalovirus exposure and HLA in healthy donors (dated by TCRdb to about 2017). As for the study more broadly: According to an earlier analysis of 450 to 650 of the donors, about 179 million T cells yielded 100 million or so unique TCR beta sequences and around 300 Gb of sequence data. Among 350 to 400 genotyped donors of the cohort, an average of approximately 240,000 unique TCR beta nucleotide sequences were sequenced per donor, around 20% of them non-productive. Because of strong linkage in the cohort, roughly 5 DR-DQ haplotypes were treated as single units for association and clustering. A separate validation cohort of more than 100 different subjects was used in addition to the roughly 670-subject first cohort. All discovery cohort repertoires had been generated using a single sequencing platform. The study aimed to test whether signatures of past pathogen exposure could be identified by cataloging public T cell receptors. An early release that covered 640 HLA-typed donors contained approximately 300 gigabases of sequencing data and 85 million to 100 million unique TCR sequences. In a later analysis, previously published TCR beta repertoires from 550 to 700 donors were re-analyzed and high-resolution HLA genotyping was added so that TCR occurrence patterns could be studied. Donor age, sex, ethnicity and CMV serostatus were collected together with the repertoire data. To predict cytomegalovirus infection status, the study combined high-throughput TCR immunosequencing, statistical association of individual TCRs with disease status, and machine learning. Using immunosequencing, the study profiled T cell repertoires from fewer than 850 subjects and related those repertoires to cytomegalovirus serostatus. Typing coverage varied by locus: about 629-640 donors for A, B, C, DRB1 and DQB1; more than 500 for DQA1; around 570 for DPA1; more than 450 for DPB1. A later genetic analysis used genome-wide SNP genotypes for about 65% of the 666 donors, treating that subset as a discovery cohort. Among the approximately 400 genotyped donors, approximately 77% belonged to the genetic ancestry cluster associated with self-reported Caucasian donors. HLA typing included class I and class II loci at four-digit resolution. In the later analysis, no new phenotypic data were used to find candidate immune exposures; instead, reliance was placed on TCR beta sequences and their occurrence across donors. An earlier analysis of 587 of the donors used high-throughput TCR beta sequencing to judge whether each TCR beta V gene segment behaved as functional or pseudogenic.

The library was generated by the immunoSEQ multiplex PCR assay. For the multiplex PCR, a mixture combining 60 forward primers for TCR Vbeta segments and 13 reverse primers for TCR Jbeta segments was used. Amplification of the CDR3 region of rearranged TCR beta genes was performed with a multiplex PCR assay on genomic DNA. The amplified TCR beta libraries were sequenced on the Illumina HiSeq System as 87-base-pair reads. As for the authors' bioinformatics: In a later analysis, around 80 million unique TCR beta chains were counted across the 500 to 850 repertoires, and roughly 11 million of these chains were shared by at least two donors. To remove PCR and sequencing errors, raw reads were error-corrected and collapsed into unique sequences using a nearest-neighbor algorithm that merged closely related sequences. To assign V, D and J gene segments, CDR3 sequences were aligned to IMGT reference sequences. For a sequence to be retained, a match of at least six nucleotides was required to both a V gene segment and a J gene segment. A rearrangement was called productive if the CDR3 had no stop codons and remained in frame with V and J, and every other rearrangement was called non-productive. CDR3 was defined by IMGT convention, running from the second conserved V-encoded cysteine to the conserved J-encoded phenylalanine. In an earlier analysis of roughly 610 of the donors, sequences lacking an unambiguous match to a single V gene segment were excluded. In an earlier analysis of a few hundred of the donors, V segments were called functional above 56.7% productive rearrangements and were called segregating when the between-donor standard deviation exceeded 5%. A statistical classification framework was built to diagnose cytomegalovirus status from the catalog of TCR beta chain sequences. A later analysis assigned V and J genes by comparing TCR nucleotide sequences with IMGT/GENE-DB human TR gene sequences. The TCRdist pipeline was used in a later analysis to assign CDR3 sequences and most-parsimonious VDJ recombination scenarios. In a later analysis, every TCR beta chain was defined by the combination of its CDR3 amino acid sequence and its V-gene family, and reads without a unique V-gene family were dropped. As a way to deal with suspected cross-contamination and a sequencing artifact, a later analysis dropped 450 to 600 nucleotide sequences that were highly shared and had low generation probability. A later analysis calculated a clonal expansion index for each public chain from normalized within-repertoire ranks of inferred template counts. A later analysis computed generation probabilities with a VDJ recombination model fitted to out-of-frame rearrangements, and checked the results against IGoR. A later analysis scored TCR-TCR, TCR-HLA and TCR-CMV co-occurrence with hypergeometric tests, applying a repertoire-size bias correction to TCR pairs. To estimate false discovery rates, a later analysis permuted the HLA or CMV assignments 20 times. In a later analysis, co-occurring TCRs were grouped using DBSCAN, and TCRdist sequence similarity was added for clustering within HLA-allele-positive subsets. Repertoires with fewer than 30,000 or more than 120,000 public chains, plus five repertoires with anomalous nucleotide sharing, were excluded from co-occurrence clustering. TCRdb took this table from immuneACCESS and kept in-frame rearrangements with V and J called. Such tables lack part of the clones; where checked against another copy, unresolved V genes explain under half of the gap, and the rest is unexplained. V and J calls and clone size follow that table, whereas D and trimming were derived from the DNA. The sample table holds about 120,000 clones, of which 60% to 85% were seen once. The ten most abundant clones make up about 3% of the sample.

Study-level results and caveats: The only immune exposure information available for the cohort was CMV serostatus. A later analysis associated some 17,000 TCR beta sequences with specific HLA alleles at a false discovery rate of 0.05. A later genetic analysis associated a missense DCLRE1C variant with V-gene and J-gene trimming of TCR beta chains, and an independent cohort replicated the association. In an earlier analysis of several hundred of the donors, most TCR beta V segments were observed in productive rearrangements about 87% or about 30% of the time, broadly matching IMGT annotations. Because some donors lacked HLA typing at each locus, the association tests relied only on the typed subset. The cohort was sequenced for TCR beta chains only, and without alpha or paired-chain data the features that could be detected were limited. Sequencing depth was assumed to be roughly uniform across donors in the presence/absence analyses, though that assumption may not hold. According to a later analysis, TCR association rates differed among HLA loci, with DRB1 alleles showing the most associated TCRs and HLA-C alleles showing the fewest. A cluster of highly shared sequence variants was judged likely to represent a technical artifact of the sequencing pipeline. A further reported finding was that TCR beta sequences accurately predicted the HLA-A and HLA-B alleles for most subjects in the first cohort. Correlated functional status among segregating V segments might be attributable to linkage disequilibrium, but an unknown experimental factor could not be ruled out. Because the 87-base-pair reads could not distinguish some IMGT-functional V segments, including TRBV6-2 and TRBV6-3, those segments were excluded. While some public TCRs were present in many individuals, most TCR sequences turned up only very rarely across donors. When HLA alleles, especially DR and DQ, strongly co-occurred, attributing TCR associations to individual alleles was difficult. Over 15 rarely observed V segments, including chromosome 9 orphons, were excluded from the earlier analysis of approximately 600 of the donors because counts were too low. Compared with equally common non-associated chains, HLA-associated TCR beta chains in a later analysis were more clonally expanded and had lower generation probabilities. The study listed 164 TCR beta chains as associated with cytomegalovirus. A few of the identified cytomegalovirus-associated TCR beta chains were confirmed in vitro to be specific for cytomegalovirus antigens. According to a later analysis, most CMV-associated TCR beta chains appeared to be HLA-restricted, and the HLA associations seemed to be driven largely by CMV exposure. The authors suggested that the approach could potentially be extended to other disease states and immunological phenotypes. Several of the top co-occurrence clusters appeared to be linked to parvovirus B19, influenza, CMV and Epstein-Barr virus, according to a later analysis. A later genetic analysis reported fewer N-insertions in productive TCRs among donors in an Asian-associated ancestry cluster than the roughly 700-donor mean. In both the original and validation cohorts, the classifier was reported to diagnose cytomegalovirus status with high specificity and sensitivity.

About this clone itself: Its antigen is unknown. Per-nucleotide qualities are absent, and no much larger clonotype sits a single base away.

V is clipped by 1 base and J by 8 bases, and the sequence between their germline boundaries is 14 bases long. CDR1 LNHDA and CDR2 SQIVND are derived from the germline V gene (reference sequence). The CDR3 numbers 14 residues from cysteine through phenylalanine. Only CDR3 DNA remains: 42 bases, in frame from the first base. The cohort was made up of 666 healthy bone marrow donors. At the time of sampling, every cohort member was nominally healthy, though immune exposures that went unrecorded were likely present. The donor tested CMV seropositive, placing the donor among the roughly 300 seropositive members of the cohort. A peripheral blood sample was provided by each donor, and peripheral blood mononuclear cells were used for TCR beta sequencing. Genomic DNA extraction from the blood cell samples was performed with the Qiagen DNeasy Blood Extraction Kit.

This TCR was recovered from a woman aged 40-49 years in good health and CMV-seropositive. Here the chain combines TRBV19 and TRBJ1-1, with the D gene not confidently named. The sequencing sample was made of PBMCs. The CDR3 sequence is CASSIGGPAGEAFF. The DNA sequence is given as TGTGCCAGTAGTATAGGCGGGCCGGCTGGGGAAGCTTTCTTT.